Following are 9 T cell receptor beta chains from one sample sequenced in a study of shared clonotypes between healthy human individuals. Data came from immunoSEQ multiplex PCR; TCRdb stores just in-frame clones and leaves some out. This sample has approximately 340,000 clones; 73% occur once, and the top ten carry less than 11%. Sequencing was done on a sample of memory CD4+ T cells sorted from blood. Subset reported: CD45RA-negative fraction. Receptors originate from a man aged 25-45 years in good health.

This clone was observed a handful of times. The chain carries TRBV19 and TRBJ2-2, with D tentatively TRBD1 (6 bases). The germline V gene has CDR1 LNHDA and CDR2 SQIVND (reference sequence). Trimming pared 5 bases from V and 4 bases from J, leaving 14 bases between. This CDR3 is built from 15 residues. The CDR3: CASSVSGTPTGELFF. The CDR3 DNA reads TGTGCCAGTAGTGTCTCCGGGACACCCACCGGGGAGCTGTTTTTT.

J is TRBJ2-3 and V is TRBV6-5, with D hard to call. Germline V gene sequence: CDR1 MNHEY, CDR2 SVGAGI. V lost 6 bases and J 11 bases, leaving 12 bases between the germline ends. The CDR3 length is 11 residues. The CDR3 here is CASSRMWVQYF. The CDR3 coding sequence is TGTGCCAGCAGCCGGATGTGGGTGCAGTATTTT.

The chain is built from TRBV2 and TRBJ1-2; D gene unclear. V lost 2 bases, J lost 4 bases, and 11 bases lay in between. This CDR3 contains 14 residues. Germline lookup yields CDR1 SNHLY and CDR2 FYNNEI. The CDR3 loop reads CASSERRGSYGYTF. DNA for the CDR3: TGTGCCAGCAGTGAACGGCGAGGGAGCTATGGCTACACCTTC.

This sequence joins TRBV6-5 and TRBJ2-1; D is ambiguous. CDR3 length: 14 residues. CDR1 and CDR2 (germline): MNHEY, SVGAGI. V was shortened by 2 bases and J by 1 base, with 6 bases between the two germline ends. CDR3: CASSYRGSYNEQFF. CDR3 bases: TGTGCCAGCAGTTACCGTGGATCCTACAATGAGCAGTTCTTC.

The CDR3 spells CASSPSIGGSGNTIYF. DNA of the CDR3: TGTGCCAGCTCACCTAGTATCGGAGGCTCTGGAAACACCATATATTTT. This chain uses TRBV18 with TRBJ1-3; D is uncertain. CDR1 is KGHSH, CDR2 LQKENI, per germline. CDR3 size: 16 residues. The V and J ends lost 3 bases and 0 bases respectively, with 12 bases between them.

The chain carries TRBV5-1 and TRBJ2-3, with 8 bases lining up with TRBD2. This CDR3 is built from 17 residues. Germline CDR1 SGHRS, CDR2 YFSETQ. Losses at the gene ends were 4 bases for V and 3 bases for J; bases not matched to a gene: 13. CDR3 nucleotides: TGCGCCAGCAGCGATTTTCTAGCGGGCGTCGCGACAGATACGCAGTATTTT. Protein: CASSDFLAGVATDTQYF.

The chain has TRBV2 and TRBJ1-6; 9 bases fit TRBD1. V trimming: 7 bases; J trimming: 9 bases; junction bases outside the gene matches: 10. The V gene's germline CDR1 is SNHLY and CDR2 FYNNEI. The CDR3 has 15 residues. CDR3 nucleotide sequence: TGTGCCAGCATCGGCCCCAGGGGACAGGGTTCACCCCTCCACTTT. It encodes CASIGPRGQGSPLHF.

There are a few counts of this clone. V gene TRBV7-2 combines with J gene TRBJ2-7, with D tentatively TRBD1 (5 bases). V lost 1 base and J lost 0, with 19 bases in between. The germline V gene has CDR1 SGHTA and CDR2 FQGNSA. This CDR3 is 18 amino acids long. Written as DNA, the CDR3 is TGTGCCAGCAGCTTAGACAGGTTTTGGCTCTCGGGCTCCTACGAGCAGTACTTC. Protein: CASSLDRFWLSGSYEQYF.

CDR3 sequence reads: CASSTRTGPAYEQYF. For the CDR3, the DNA is TGTGCCAGCAGCACACGGACAGGGCCTGCCTACGAGCAGTACTTC. The V call is TRBV5-4, the J call TRBJ2-7; TRBD1 matches at 8 bases. The germline V gene has CDR1 SGHNT and CDR2 YYREEE (reference sequence). The V segment lost 4 bases and the J segment 2 bases; nucleotides outside the gene matches: 8. The CDR3 is 15 amino acids.